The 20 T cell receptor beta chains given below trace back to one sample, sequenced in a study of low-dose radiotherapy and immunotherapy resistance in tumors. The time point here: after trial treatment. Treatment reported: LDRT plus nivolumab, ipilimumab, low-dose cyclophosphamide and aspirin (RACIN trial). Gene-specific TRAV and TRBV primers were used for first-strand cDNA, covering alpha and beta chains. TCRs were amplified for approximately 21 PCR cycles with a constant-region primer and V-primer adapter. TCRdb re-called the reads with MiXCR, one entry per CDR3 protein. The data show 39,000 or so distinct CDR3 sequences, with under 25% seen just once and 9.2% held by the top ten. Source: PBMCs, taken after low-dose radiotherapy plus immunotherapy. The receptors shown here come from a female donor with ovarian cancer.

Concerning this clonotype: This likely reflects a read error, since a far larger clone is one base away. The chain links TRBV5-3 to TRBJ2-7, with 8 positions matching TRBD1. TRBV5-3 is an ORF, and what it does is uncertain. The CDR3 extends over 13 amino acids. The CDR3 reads CASSRDRTYELYF. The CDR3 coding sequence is TGTGCCAGCAGCCGGGACAGGACCTACGAGCTGTACTTC.

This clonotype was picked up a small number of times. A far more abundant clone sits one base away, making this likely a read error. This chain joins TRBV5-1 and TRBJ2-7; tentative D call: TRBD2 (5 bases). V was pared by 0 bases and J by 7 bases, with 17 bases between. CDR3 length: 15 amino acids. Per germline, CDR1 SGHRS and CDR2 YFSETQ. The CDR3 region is CASSLERADYNEQYF. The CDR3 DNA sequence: TGCGCCAGCAGCTTGGAGAGGGCCGACTACAATGAGCAGTACTTC. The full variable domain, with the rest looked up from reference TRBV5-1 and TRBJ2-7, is KAGVTQTPRYLIKTRGQQVTLSCSPISGHRSVSWYQQTPGQGLQFLFEYFSETQRNKGNFPGRFSGRQFSNSRSEMNVSTLELGDSALYLCASSLERADYNEQYFGPGTRLTVT.

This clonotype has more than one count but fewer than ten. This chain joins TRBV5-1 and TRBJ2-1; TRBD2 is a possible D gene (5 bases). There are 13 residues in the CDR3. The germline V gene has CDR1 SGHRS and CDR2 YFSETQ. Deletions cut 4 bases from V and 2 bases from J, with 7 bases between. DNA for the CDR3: TGCGCCAGCAGCCCGGGGACCTACAATGAGCAGTTCTTC. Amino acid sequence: CASSPGTYNEQFF.

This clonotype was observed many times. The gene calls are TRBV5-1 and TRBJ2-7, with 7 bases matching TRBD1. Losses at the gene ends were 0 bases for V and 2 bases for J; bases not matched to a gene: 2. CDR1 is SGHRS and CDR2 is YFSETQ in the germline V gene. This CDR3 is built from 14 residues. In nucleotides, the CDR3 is TGCGCCAGCAGCTTGGTCCAGGGGGCCTACGAGCAGTACTTC. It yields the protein CASSLVQGAYEQYF.

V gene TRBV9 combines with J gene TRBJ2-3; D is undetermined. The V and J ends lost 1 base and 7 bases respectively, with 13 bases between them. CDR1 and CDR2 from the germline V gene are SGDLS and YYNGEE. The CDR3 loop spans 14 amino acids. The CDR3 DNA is TGTGCCAGCAGCGTAAGACCCGACCCCCATACGCAGTATTTT. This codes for CASSVRPDPHTQYF.

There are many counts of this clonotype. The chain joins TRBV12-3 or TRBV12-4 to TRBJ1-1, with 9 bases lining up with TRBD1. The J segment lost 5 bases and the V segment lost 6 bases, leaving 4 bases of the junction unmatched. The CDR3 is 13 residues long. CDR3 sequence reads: CASRGQGGTEAFF. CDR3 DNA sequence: TGTGCCAGCAGGGGACAGGGAGGGACTGAAGCTTTCTTT.

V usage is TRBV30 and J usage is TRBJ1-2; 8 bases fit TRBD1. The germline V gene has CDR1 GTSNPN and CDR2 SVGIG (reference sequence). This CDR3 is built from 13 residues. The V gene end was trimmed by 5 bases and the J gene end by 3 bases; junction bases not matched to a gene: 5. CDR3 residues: CAWRPTGDYGYTF. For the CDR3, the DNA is TGTGCCTGGCGCCCGACAGGGGACTATGGCTACACCTTC.

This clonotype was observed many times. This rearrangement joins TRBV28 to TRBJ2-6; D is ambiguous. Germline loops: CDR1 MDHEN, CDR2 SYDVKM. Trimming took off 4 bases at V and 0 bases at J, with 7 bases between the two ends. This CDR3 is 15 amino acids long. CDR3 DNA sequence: TGTGCCAGCAGTTACATAGTCTCTGGGGCCAACGTCCTGACTTTC. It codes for CASSYIVSGANVLTF.

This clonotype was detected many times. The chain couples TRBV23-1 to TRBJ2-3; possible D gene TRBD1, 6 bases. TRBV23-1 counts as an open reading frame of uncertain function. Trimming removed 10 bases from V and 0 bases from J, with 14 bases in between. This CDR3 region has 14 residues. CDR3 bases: TGCGCCACCGACAGGCCGCCCAGCACAGATACGCAGTATTTT. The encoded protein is CATDRPPSTDTQYF.

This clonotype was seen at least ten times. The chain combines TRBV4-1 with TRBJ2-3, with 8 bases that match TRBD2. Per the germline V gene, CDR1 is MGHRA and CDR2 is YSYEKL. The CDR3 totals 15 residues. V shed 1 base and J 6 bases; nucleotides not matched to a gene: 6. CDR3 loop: CASSQGRAGADTQYF. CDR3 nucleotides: TGCGCCAGCAGCCAAGGCCGAGCGGGGGCGGATACGCAGTATTTT.

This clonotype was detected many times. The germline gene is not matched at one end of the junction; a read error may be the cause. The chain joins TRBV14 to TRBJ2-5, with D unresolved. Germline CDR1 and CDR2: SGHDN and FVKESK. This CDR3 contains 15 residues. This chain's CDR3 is CASSQAGSAQVTQYF. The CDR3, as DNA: TGTGCCAGCAGCCAAGCCGGGTCGGCCCAAGTGACCCAGTACTTC.

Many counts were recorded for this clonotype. In DNA form, the CDR3 reads TGTGCCAGCAGTGACGGGCAGGGAGCGGATGAGCAGTTCTTC. Its translation is CASSDGQGADEQFF. The chain has TRBV6-4 and TRBJ2-1; D possibly matches TRBD1 or TRBD2 (5 bases each). V was trimmed by 2 bases and J by 8 bases, leaving 13 bases between them. The length of the CDR3 is 14 residues. Per the germline V gene, CDR1 is MRHNA and CDR2 is SNTAGT.

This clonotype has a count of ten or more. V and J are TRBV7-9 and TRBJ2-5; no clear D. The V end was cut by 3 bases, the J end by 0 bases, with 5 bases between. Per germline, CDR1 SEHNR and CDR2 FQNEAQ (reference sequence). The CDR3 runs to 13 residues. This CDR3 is CASSFGHQETQYF. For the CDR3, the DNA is TGTGCCAGCAGCTTCGGTCACCAAGAGACCCAGTACTTC.

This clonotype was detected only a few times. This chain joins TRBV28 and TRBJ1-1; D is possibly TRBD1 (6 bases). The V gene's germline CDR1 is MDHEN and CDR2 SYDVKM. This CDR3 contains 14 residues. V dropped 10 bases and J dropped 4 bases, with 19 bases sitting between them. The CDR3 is CATRLQQGGTEAFF. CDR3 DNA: TGTGCCACCCGCCTTCAACAGGGAGGCACTGAAGCTTTCTTT.

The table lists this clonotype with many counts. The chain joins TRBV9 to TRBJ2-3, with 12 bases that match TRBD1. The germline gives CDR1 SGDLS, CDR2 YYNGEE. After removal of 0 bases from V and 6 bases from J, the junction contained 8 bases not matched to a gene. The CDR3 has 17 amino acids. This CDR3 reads CASSVEEGQGAWDTQYF. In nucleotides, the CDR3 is TGTGCCAGCAGCGTAGAAGAGGGACAGGGGGCATGGGATACGCAGTATTTT.

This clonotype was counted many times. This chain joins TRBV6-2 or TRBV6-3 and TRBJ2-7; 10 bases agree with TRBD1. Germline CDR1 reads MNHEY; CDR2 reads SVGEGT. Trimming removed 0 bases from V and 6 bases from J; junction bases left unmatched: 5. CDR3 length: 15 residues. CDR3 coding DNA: TGTGCCAGCAGTTACTCGGGGACAGGGGCGGTCGAGCAGTACTTC. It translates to CASSYSGTGAVEQYF.

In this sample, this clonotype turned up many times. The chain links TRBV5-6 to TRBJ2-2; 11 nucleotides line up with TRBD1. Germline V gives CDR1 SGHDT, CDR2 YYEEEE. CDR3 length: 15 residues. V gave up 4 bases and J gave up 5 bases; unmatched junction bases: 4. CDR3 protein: CASSRDRGSTGELFF. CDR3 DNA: TGTGCCAGCAGCCGGGACAGGGGGAGTACCGGGGAGCTGTTTTTT.

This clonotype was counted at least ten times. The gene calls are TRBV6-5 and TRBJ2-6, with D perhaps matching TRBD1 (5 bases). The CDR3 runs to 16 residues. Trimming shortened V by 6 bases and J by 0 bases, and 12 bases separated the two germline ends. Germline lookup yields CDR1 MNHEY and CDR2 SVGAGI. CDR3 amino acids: CASRHARDSGANVLTF. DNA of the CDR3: TGTGCCAGCAGACATGCCAGGGACTCTGGGGCCAACGTCCTGACTTTC.

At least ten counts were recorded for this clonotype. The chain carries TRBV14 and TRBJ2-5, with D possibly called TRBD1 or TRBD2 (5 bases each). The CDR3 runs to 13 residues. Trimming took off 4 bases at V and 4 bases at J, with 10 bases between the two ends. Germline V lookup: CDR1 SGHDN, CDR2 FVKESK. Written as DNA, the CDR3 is TGTGCCAGCAGCCCTCCGGGGCGAGAGACCCAGTACTTC. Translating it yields CASSPPGRETQYF.

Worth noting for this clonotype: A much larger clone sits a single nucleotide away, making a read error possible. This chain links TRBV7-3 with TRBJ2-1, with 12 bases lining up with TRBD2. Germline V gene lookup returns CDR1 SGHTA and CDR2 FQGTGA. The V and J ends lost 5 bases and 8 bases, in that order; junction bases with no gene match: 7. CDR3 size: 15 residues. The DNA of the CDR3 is TGTGCCAGCAGCCGGGGACTAGCGGGCGATCATGAGCAGTTCTTC. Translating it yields CASSRGLAGDHEQFF.